This T cell receptor (beta chain) was identified during a study of cytomegalovirus exposure and HLA in healthy donors. Broader study findings: Some 16,000 TCR beta sequences were associated with HLA alleles at 0.05 false discovery rate in a later analysis.

As to this clone: What it binds is not known.

The CDR3 is 14 residues long. V was pared by 5 bases and J by 3 bases, with 3 bases of the junction left unmatched. The germline CDR1 and CDR2 sequences are SGHNT and YYREEE (reference sequence). The PCR was carried out with 60 Vbeta primers and 13 Jbeta primers. The assay was immunoSEQ multiplex PCR, and TCRdb's table has in-frame clones only and misses some. The sample includes tens of thousands of clones, over 60% of them seen just once. This chain links TRBV5-4 with TRBJ2-5; 11 bases fit TRBD2. This clonotype was obtained from a woman aged 45-65 years in good health and CMV-seropositive. What was sequenced was PBMCs. The CDR3 sequence is CASSIAGGEETQYF. CDR3 sequence (DNA): TGTGCCAGCAGTATAGCGGGGGGGGAAGAGACCCAGTACTTC.